The next 12 T cell receptor beta chains were all read from a single sample in a study of shared clonotypes between healthy human individuals. Here immunoSEQ multiplex PCR was the method, and the copy in TCRdb shows in-frame clones only, minus some. The sample consists of some 1 million clones, 75% of them appearing once. Sequencing was done on a sample of memory CD4+ T cells sorted from blood. Specified subset: CD45RA-negative fraction. Receptors were obtained from a man between 18 and 29 years old in good health.

The rearrangement uses TRBV30 and TRBJ2-3; 14 bases are shared with TRBD2. V lost 1 base and J lost 5; bases outside the gene matches: 2. Germline loops: CDR1 GTSNPN, CDR2 SVGIG (reference sequence). The CDR3 has 15 amino acids. The CDR3 sequence is CAWSATSGGGDTQYF. The CDR3 bases are TGTGCCTGGAGTGCGACTAGCGGGGGGGGAGATACGCAGTATTTT.

This rearrangement joins TRBV4-3 to TRBJ2-3; 12 nucleotides align to TRBD2. Trimming at V came to 1 base and at J to 1 base, leaving 3 bases not matched to a gene. The germline CDR1 and CDR2 sequences are LGHNA and YSLEER. The length of the CDR3 is 17 residues. CDR3 bases: TGCGCCAGCAGCCAAGTCTCTAGCGGGAGGGGCACAGATACGCAGTATTTT. Translating it yields CASSQVSSGRGTDTQYF.

The V call is TRBV29-1, the J call TRBJ1-1; D possibly corresponds to TRBD1 (6 bases). V was trimmed by 2 bases and J by 3 bases, leaving 13 bases between them. The germline gives CDR1 SQVTM, CDR2 ANQGSEA. This CDR3 spans 14 amino acids. CDR3 nucleotide sequence: TGCAGCGTTGAAATGAGGGGGGCGTACACTGAAGCTTTCTTT. Translated: CSVEMRGAYTEAFF.

To note about this clone: The sample has other DNA sequences that encode this CDR3 too. V is TRBV30 and J is TRBJ2-1, with 7 positions matching TRBD1. The length of the CDR3 is 12 residues. From germline, CDR1 is GTSNPN and CDR2 SVGIG (reference sequence). Losses at the gene ends were 5 bases for V and 4 bases for J; bases not matched to a gene: 2. The CDR3 DNA reads as TGTGCCTGGGGGGGACAGTACAATGAGCAGTTCTTC. This gives the protein CAWGGQYNEQFF.

V gene TRBV5-1 combines with J gene TRBJ2-5; 10 bases map to TRBD2. This CDR3 comprises 15 residues. The germline V gene encodes CDR1 SGHRS and CDR2 YFSETQ. Trimming cost V 3 bases and J 4 bases; bases outside gene matches: 6. The CDR3 sequence: CASSSGVAGGETQYF. As DNA, the CDR3 is TGCGCCAGCAGCTCGGGCGTAGCGGGGGGAGAGACCCAGTACTTC.

This clone has only one observation. Here the CDR3 reads CASSLGGRGETQYF. Here the CDR3 DNA reads TGTGCCAGCAGCCTAGGGGGACGGGGGGAGACCCAGTACTTC. V usage is TRBV7-2 and J usage is TRBJ2-5; D may match TRBD1 or TRBD2 (6 bases each). The CDR3 contains 14 residues. CDR1 SGHTA and CDR2 FQGNSA come from the germline V gene. The germline V and J ends were trimmed by 5 bases and 5 bases, with 15 bases remaining between them.

For this clone: Other DNA sequences in the same sample also yield this CDR3. This rearrangement joins TRBV6-5 to TRBJ2-7, with TRBD2 matching over 8 bases. V shed 8 bases, J shed 4 bases, and the junction held 1 base outside the gene matches. The V gene's germline CDR1 is MNHEY and CDR2 SVGAGI. This CDR3 is 11 amino acids long. For the CDR3, the DNA is TGTGCCAGCCAGCGGGGGTACGAGCAGTACTTC. Amino acids: CASQRGYEQYF.

V usage is TRBV19 and J usage is TRBJ2-1, with 7 positions matching TRBD2. The germline V gene has CDR1 LNHDA and CDR2 SQIVND (reference sequence). V trimming: 3 bases; J trimming: 4 bases; junction bases outside the gene matches: 9. This CDR3 has 16 residues. The CDR3 loop reads CASSITLAETYNEQFF. In DNA, the CDR3 is TGTGCCAGTAGTATCACCCTAGCGGAGACTTACAATGAGCAGTTCTTC.

The chain recombines TRBV5-5 with TRBJ1-6; 9 nucleotides match TRBD1. This CDR3 has 15 amino acids. V gave up 0 bases and J gave up 10 bases; unmatched junction bases: 5. The germline V gene has CDR1 SGHKS and CDR2 YYEKEE (reference sequence). The CDR3 reads CASSLGGQGGSPLHF. In DNA form, the CDR3 reads TGTGCCAGCAGCTTGGGGGGACAGGGCGGATCACCCCTCCACTTT. The complete variable domain, with remaining parts taken from reference TRBV5-5 and TRBJ1-6, reads DAGVTQSPTHLIKTRGQQVTLRCSPISGHKSVSWYQQVLGQGPQFIFQYYEKEERGRGNFPDRFSARQFPNYSSELNVNALLLGDSALYLCASSLGGQGGSPLHFGNGTRLTVT.

In this sample, this clone turned up once. The chain carries TRBV29-1 and TRBJ2-4; D gene unclear. The CDR3 is 13 amino acids. Trimming shortened V by 2 bases and J by 9 bases, and 14 bases separated the two germline ends. Germline V lookup: CDR1 SQVTM, CDR2 ANQGSEA. The CDR3 sequence: CSVESGRSAIQYF. The CDR3 DNA reads TGCAGCGTTGAATCGGGCAGATCGGCCATTCAGTACTTC.

The V gene is TRBV7-2, the J gene TRBJ2-7, with D possibly TRBD2 on 6 matching bases. V was pared by 1 base and J by 2 bases, with 12 bases between. Germline V gene lookup returns CDR1 SGHTA and CDR2 FQGNSA. The CDR3 loop spans 15 amino acids. CDR3 loop: CASSLGRGRPYEQYF. CDR3 bases: TGTGCCAGCAGCTTAGGGCGGGGCCGCCCCTACGAGCAGTACTTC.

This clone appeared a few times. V usage is TRBV5-1 and J usage is TRBJ2-5; D tentatively reads TRBD1 or TRBD2 (6 bases each). This CDR3 contains 14 residues. Germline CDR1 reads SGHRS; CDR2 reads YFSETQ. V was cut by 4 bases and J by 7 bases, with 17 bases left in between. CDR3 sequence reads: CASSRSGEVGTQYF. In nucleotides, the CDR3 is TGCGCCAGCAGCCGTTCAGGGGAGGTAGGGACCCAGTACTTC.